The 16 T cell receptor beta chains below were found in one sample sequenced in a study of identical twins. Each CDR3 protein is one row after TCRdb ran MiXCR on the 5' RACE reads. There are 400,000 to 650,000 distinct CDR3 sequences in the sample; roughly 21% occur only once, and around 1% lies in the top ten. The same specimen was also included in a second study, on T cells expressing NK-cell markers.

The sequencing input was CD4+ T cells sorted from blood. Every receptor here comes from a young woman in good health.

This chain links TRBV11-2 with TRBJ1-2, with TRBD1 matching 8 bases. Unmatched junction bases numbered 15, after V lost 7 bases and J lost 2 bases. The germline gives CDR1 SGHAT, CDR2 FQNNGV. The CDR3 spans 17 residues. The CDR3 loop is CASTPRAGGAENYGYTF. For the CDR3, the DNA is TGTGCCAGCACCCCCCGGGCAGGGGGCGCGGAGAACTATGGCTACACCTTC.

The rearrangement joins TRBV9 to TRBJ2-7, with a weak D call TRBD1 (5 bases). Trimming left V 4 bases short and J 6 bases short, with 14 bases between. The CDR3 covers 13 residues. Germline CDR1 and CDR2: SGDLS and YYNGEE. CDR3 loop: CASSSRGRAEQYF. CDR3 nucleotide sequence: TGTGCCAGCAGCTCAAGGGGTAGGGCCGAGCAGTACTTC.

The chain employs TRBV2 and TRBJ2-1; possible D gene TRBD2, 5 bases. This CDR3 spans 14 amino acids. Germline CDR1 reads SNHLY; CDR2 reads FYNNEI. V was clipped by 8 bases and J by 11 bases, with 22 bases between them. The CDR3 region is CASAAEGVRVKQFF. The DNA for the CDR3 is TGTGCCAGCGCGGCCGAGGGCGTTCGGGTTAAGCAGTTCTTC.

The V call is TRBV29-1, the J call TRBJ1-1; 7 bases map to TRBD1. The V gene's germline CDR1 is SQVTM and CDR2 ANQGSEA. This CDR3 region has 13 residues. J gave up 0 bases and V 8 bases, and 6 bases lay outside the gene matches. CDR3 region: CSLSTGLNTEAFF. DNA for the CDR3: TGCAGCCTCTCGACAGGGTTGAACACTGAAGCTTTCTTT.

This clonotype was recorded many times. The chain links TRBV12-3 or TRBV12-4 to TRBJ1-2; the match to TRBD1 covers 7 bases. The CDR3 runs to 13 residues. Germline trimming cut 6 bases from V and 4 bases from J; bases unmatched to any gene: 5. The CDR3 region has the DNA TGTGCCAGCAGACAGGGGTTTCGCTATGGCTACACCTTC. Its translation: CASRQGFRYGYTF.

The genes are TRBV5-1 and TRBJ1-1, with D maybe TRBD1 (6 bases). The CDR3 sequence is 13 residues long. V lost 2 bases and J lost 6, with 11 bases in between. The germline CDR1 and CDR2 sequences are SGHRS and YFSETQ. The CDR3 DNA follows: TGCGCCAGCAGCTTACAACAGGGCTCTGAAGCTTTCTTT. It is translated as CASSLQQGSEAFF.

This clonotype turned up a few times. The gene calls are TRBV7-6 and TRBJ1-2, with a tentative D call TRBD1 (5 bases). CDR3 length: 15 residues. V was trimmed by 1 base and J by 0 bases, leaving 9 bases between them. Germline CDR1 is SGHVS and CDR2 is FNYEAQ. CDR3: CASSLGQGANYGYTF. The CDR3 region has the DNA TGTGCCAGCAGCTTAGGGCAGGGCGCTAACTATGGCTACACCTTC.

This clonotype was found a few times. This chain uses TRBV11-2 with TRBJ2-1, with TRBD1 as a possible D gene (6 bases). Germline V gives CDR1 SGHAT, CDR2 FQNNGV. The V end was cut by 3 bases, the J end by 10 bases, with 19 bases between. The CDR3 runs to 15 residues. The CDR3: CASSFTPTGSGEQFF. Here the CDR3 DNA reads TGTGCCAGCAGCTTTACCCCAACAGGGTCGGGCGAGCAGTTCTTC.

V and J are TRBV20-1 and TRBJ1-1; D is perhaps TRBD1 (6 bases). Germline assignment: CDR1 DFQATT and CDR2 SNEGSKA (reference sequence). This CDR3 is built from 13 residues. V was cut by 5 bases and J by 1 base, with 11 bases left in between. The CDR3 is CSARRQANTEAFF. Written as DNA, the CDR3 is TGCAGTGCTCGCAGACAGGCGAACACTGAAGCTTTCTTT.

This clonotype has more than one count but fewer than ten. The rearrangement links TRBV6-5 to TRBJ1-1; no firm D call. Per the germline V gene, CDR1 is MNHEY and CDR2 is SVGAGI. The CDR3 is 14 amino acids. V was trimmed by 2 bases and J by 1 base, leaving 8 bases between them. This CDR3 reads CASSYGRPNTEAFF. Here the CDR3 DNA reads TGTGCCAGCAGTTACGGACGCCCGAACACTGAAGCTTTCTTT.

Many counts were recorded for this clonotype. The rearrangement links TRBV12-3 or TRBV12-4 to TRBJ1-1; D is unresolved. This CDR3 comprises 14 residues. V was pared by 6 bases and J by 4 bases, with 15 bases between. As DNA, the CDR3 is TGTGCCAGCAGAGCAGGTTCCGCGAGCACTGAAGCTTTCTTT. It specifies CASRAGSASTEAFF.

This clonotype was counted many times. CDR3 residues: CATSQGRLAKNIQYF. DNA for the CDR3: TGTGCCACCTCCCAGGGGAGGTTAGCCAAAAACATTCAGTACTTC. This chain links TRBV6-1 with TRBJ2-4; the D call may be TRBD1 or TRBD2 (6 bases each). The length of the CDR3 is 15 residues. Trimming removed 10 bases from V and 0 bases from J, with 16 bases in between. The germline CDR1 and CDR2 sequences are MNHNS and SASEGT.

The table lists this clonotype with a few counts. This rearrangement joins TRBV6-1 to TRBJ2-1; 8 bases align to TRBD2. V was pared by 6 bases and J by 2 bases, with 9 bases of the junction left unmatched. CDR1 is MNHNS, CDR2 SASEGT, per germline. The CDR3 length is 16 residues. CDR3 sequence: CASSATRGGTYNEQFF. In DNA, the CDR3 is TGTGCCAGCAGCGCCACTCGGGGGGGTACCTACAATGAGCAGTTCTTC.

The V gene is TRBV3-1, the J gene TRBJ2-3; D uncertain. Per the germline V gene, CDR1 is LGHDT and CDR2 is YNNKEL (reference sequence). The length of the CDR3 is 12 residues. Trimming took off 3 bases at V and 4 bases at J, with 5 bases between the two ends. The DNA of the CDR3 is TGTGCCAGCAGCCATAACGCAGATACGCAGTATTTT. As protein: CASSHNADTQYF.

In DNA, the CDR3 is TGTGCCAGCAGTTTAAATAGGGGGGTCTCCTACAATGAGCAGTTCTTC. Translated, it gives CASSLNRGVSYNEQFF. The chain joins TRBV12-3 or TRBV12-4 to TRBJ2-1, with D perhaps matching TRBD1 or TRBD2 (6 bases each). The CDR3 length is 16 residues. V lost 2 bases and J lost 0, with 11 bases in between.

The sample holds a few counts of this clonotype. The V call is TRBV2, the J call TRBJ1-2, with TRBD1 as a possible D gene (5 bases). Germline V lookup: CDR1 SNHLY, CDR2 FYNNEI. V shed 4 bases and J shed 3 bases, with 15 bases lying between them. This CDR3 region has 15 residues. Here the CDR3 reads CASSVEGSRDYGYTF. Here the CDR3 DNA reads TGTGCCAGCAGTGTGGAGGGTAGCAGGGACTATGGCTACACCTTC.